One and the same sample provided the 20 T cell receptor beta chains below, sequenced in a study of neurological immune-mediated disorders (dated by TCRdb to between 2018 and 2021). Libraries were prepared through 5' RACE. Sequencing instrument: Illumina HiSeq 2500. Starting from the raw public reads, TCRdb applied fastp trimming at Q25, assembled clones with MiXCR and retained in-frame beta chains. Each CDR3 protein appears once, grouped with its most common genes and DNA. This sample comprises about 16,000 distinct CDR3 sequences, about 20% of them detected only once. Clones ranked in the top ten supply under 25% of the sample. The sample taken for sequencing was PBMCs. These receptors were obtained from a man in his fifties in good health.

Ten or more counts support this clonotype. CDR3 sequence reads: CASSRDPGRTDTQYF. CDR3 DNA sequence: TGTGCCAGCAGCAGAGATCCGGGACGGACAGATACGCAGTATTTT. J is TRBJ2-3 and V is TRBV2; D possibly uses TRBD1 or TRBD2 (5 bases each). Germline CDR1 is SNHLY and CDR2 is FYNNEI. V was cut by 6 bases and J by 3 bases, with 16 bases left in between. The CDR3 covers 15 residues.

There are many counts of this clonotype. CDR3 nucleotides: TGTGCCAGCAGCTTACAGGTTGACACCGGGGAGCTGTTTTTT. This codes for CASSLQVDTGELFF. This chain uses TRBV7-2 with TRBJ2-2, with no clear D. The CDR3 length is 14 residues. Germline CDR1 reads SGHTA; CDR2 reads FQGNSA. V was pared by 2 bases and J by 3 bases, with 7 bases between.

This clonotype was counted at least ten times. This chain links TRBV15 with TRBJ2-1; 9 positions match TRBD2. J was trimmed by 9 bases and V by 0 bases; bases with no gene match: 9. CDR3 size: 16 residues. The germline CDR1 and CDR2 sequences are LNHNV and YYDKDF (reference sequence). The CDR3 region is CATSREGWTSVSEQFF. CDR3 DNA: TGTGCCACCAGCAGAGAAGGATGGACTAGCGTTAGTGAGCAGTTCTTC. The entire variable domain, with the rest obtained from reference TRBV15 and TRBJ2-1, is as follows: DAMVIQNPRYQVTQFGKPVTLSCSQTLNHNVMYWYQQKSSQAPKLLFHYYDKDFNNEADTPDNFQSRRPNTSFCFLDIRSPGLGDTAMYLCATSREGWTSVSEQFFGPGTRLTVL.

This clonotype was counted many times. V is TRBV20-1 and J is TRBJ2-7, with TRBD1 identical over 11 bases. The germline gives CDR1 DFQATT, CDR2 SNEGSKA (reference sequence). V lost 1 base to trimming and J lost 7 bases; unmatched junction nucleotides: 3. The CDR3 covers 13 residues. The CDR3 DNA reads as TGCAGTGCTAGAGGGACAGGGGGCAGAGAGCAGTACTTC. It is translated as CSARGTGGREQYF.

The J gene is TRBJ2-1, the V gene TRBV12-3 or TRBV12-4; 8 positions agree with TRBD2. V lost 6 bases and J lost 0; bases outside the gene matches: 10. This CDR3 is built from 17 residues. Written as DNA, the CDR3 is TGTGCCAGCAGCGGGCTAGCGGGCCTTAGCTCCTACAATGAGCAGTTCTTC. This encodes CASSGLAGLSSYNEQFF.

The V call is TRBV3-1, the J call TRBJ2-1; D may be TRBD2 (5 bases). Germline CDR1 reads LGHDT; CDR2 reads YNNKEL (reference sequence). The germline V and J ends were trimmed by 1 base and 0 bases, with 7 bases remaining between them. The CDR3 extends over 15 amino acids. The CDR3 nucleotides read TGTGCCAGCAGCCAAGGAGGGTACTCCTACAATGAGCAGTTCTTC. Its translation is CASSQGGYSYNEQFF.

At least ten counts were recorded for this clonotype. The rearrangement links TRBV12-3 or TRBV12-4 to TRBJ2-7; 11 nucleotides align to TRBD1. V lost 10 bases and J lost 6; bases outside the gene matches: 14. This CDR3 contains 15 residues. The CDR3 nucleotides are TGTGCCACGTCAGCCATGGGACAGGGGGAGAGCGAGCAGTACTTC. It is translated as CATSAMGQGESEQYF.

The chain joins TRBV3-2 to TRBJ1-2; the D call TRBD1 from the table was never checked on the DNA. TRBV3-2 is reported as a pseudogene. The CDR3 spans 13 residues. The CDR3, as DNA: TGTGCCAGCAGCCTGAACAGGGTCTATGGCTACACCTTC. This translates into CASSLNRVYGYTF.

This clonotype was observed many times. The chain uses TRBV7-2 and TRBJ2-1, with D tentatively TRBD2 (5 bases). The V end was cut by 5 bases, the J end by 5 bases, with 10 bases between. There are 13 residues in the CDR3. Germline loops: CDR1 SGHTA, CDR2 FQGNSA. The CDR3 reads CASSRDYNNEQFF. CDR3 coding DNA: TGTGCCAGCAGCCGCGACTACAACAATGAGCAGTTCTTC.

The J gene is TRBJ1-1, the V gene TRBV5-5, with D unclear. This CDR3 has 12 amino acids. The ends were cut back, 0 bases at V and 5 bases at J, with 5 bases in the middle. The germline V gene has CDR1 SGHKS and CDR2 YYEKEE (reference sequence). The CDR3 is CASSLEWTEAFF. DNA of the CDR3: TGTGCCAGCAGCTTGGAGTGGACTGAAGCTTTCTTT. The full variable domain, rest sourced from reference TRBV5-5 and TRBJ1-1, is DAGVTQSPTHLIKTRGQQVTLRCSPISGHKSVSWYQQVLGQGPQFIFQYYEKEERGRGNFPDRFSARQFPNYSSELNVNALLLGDSALYLCASSLEWTEAFFGQGTRLTVV.

This clonotype was detected ten times or more. V is TRBV5-1 and J is TRBJ2-7; maybe TRBD2 (6 bases). V was shortened by 5 bases and J by 0 bases, with 9 bases between the two germline ends. There are 13 residues in the CDR3. Germline-derived CDR1 and CDR2 are SGHRS and YFSETQ. CDR3 sequence reads: CASSGGNSYEQYF. CDR3 nucleotides: TGCGCCAGCAGTGGGGGGAACTCCTACGAGCAGTACTTC.

This clonotype has ten or more counts. The chain couples TRBV7-2 to TRBJ1-2; D is unclear. V lost 0 bases and J 7 bases, leaving 15 bases between the germline ends. There are 15 residues in the CDR3. Germline CDR1 SGHTA, CDR2 FQGNSA. CDR3 DNA sequence: TGTGCCAGCAGCTTAGCTCGACGGCGGTGGAGTGGCTACACCTTC. The encoded protein is CASSLARRRWSGYTF.

The chain employs TRBV20-1 and TRBJ2-1, with TRBD2 identical over 11 bases. Germline values: CDR1 DFQATT, CDR2 SNEGSKA (reference sequence). V lost 6 bases to trimming and J lost 8 bases; unmatched junction nucleotides: 12. This CDR3 region has 15 residues. CDR3 sequence: CSARPPLAGDYEQFF. The DNA of the CDR3 is TGCAGTGCCCGACCCCCACTAGCGGGAGACTATGAGCAGTTCTTC.

In this sample, this clonotype turned up many times. The genes are TRBV5-5 and TRBJ2-3; D is unresolved. Trimming stripped 4 bases from V and 2 bases from J, with 11 bases between. From germline, CDR1 is SGHKS and CDR2 YYEKEE (reference sequence). CDR3 length equals 14 residues. The CDR3, as DNA: TGTGCCAGCAGCCCGGACGGTCCCACAGATACGCAGTATTTT. Residues: CASSPDGPTDTQYF. Full variable domain (rest looked up from reference TRBV5-5 and TRBJ2-3): DAGVTQSPTHLIKTRGQQVTLRCSPISGHKSVSWYQQVLGQGPQFIFQYYEKEERGRGNFPDRFSARQFPNYSSELNVNALLLGDSALYLCASSPDGPTDTQYFGPGTRLTVL.

Within the sample, this clonotype is medium-sized. This sequence joins TRBV4-1 and TRBJ2-7; D might be TRBD2 (6 bases). The V gene lost 6 bases and the J gene lost 0 bases, with 24 bases spanning the gap. The V gene's germline CDR1 is MGHRA and CDR2 YSYEKL. The CDR3 is made up of 18 amino acids. Here the CDR3 DNA reads TGCGCCAGCAGTAGAACTTTGGCCGGGGGACTTGCCTCCTACGAGCAGTACTTC. Translation: CASSRTLAGGLASYEQYF.

This clonotype has a count of ten or more. The rearrangement links TRBV5-1 to TRBJ2-2; D may correspond to TRBD1 or TRBD2 (5 bases each). The CDR3 spans 15 residues. Germline V CDR1 and CDR2: SGHRS, YFSETQ. Trimming took 5 bases from V and 1 from J, leaving 12 bases between them. The CDR3 protein is CASRSGTGNTGELFF. DNA of the CDR3: TGCGCCAGCAGATCCGGGACGGGGAACACCGGGGAGCTGTTTTTT.

This clonotype came up many times. The genes are TRBV20-1 and TRBJ2-2, with TRBD1 identical over 7 bases. In germline, CDR1 is DFQATT, CDR2 SNEGSKA (reference sequence). This CDR3 is built from 15 residues. The J segment lost 2 bases and the V segment lost 4 bases, leaving 7 bases of the junction unmatched. The CDR3 sequence is CSAKVQGHNTGELFF. CDR3 bases: TGCAGTGCTAAAGTACAGGGGCATAACACCGGGGAGCTGTTTTTT.

This clonotype showed up many times. This sequence joins TRBV28 and TRBJ2-7, with D perhaps assigned TRBD1 or TRBD2 (5 bases each). V was cut by 7 bases and J by 7 bases, with 20 bases left in between. Germline V lookup: CDR1 MDHEN, CDR2 SYDVKM. The CDR3 sequence is 14 residues long. CDR3: CASKSGSLGVEQYF. Here the CDR3 DNA reads TGTGCCAGCAAAAGCGGATCACTAGGGGTAGAGCAGTACTTC.

In this sample, this clonotype turned up many times. The CDR3 loop is CATSGGGNGANVLTF. CDR3 bases: TGTGCCACCAGCGGGGGGGGTAATGGGGCCAACGTCCTGACTTTC. The rearrangement joins TRBV15 to TRBJ2-6; 7 nucleotides align to TRBD2. The CDR3 has 15 residues. V shed 5 bases and J 3 bases; nucleotides not matched to a gene: 4. Germline CDR1 and CDR2: LNHNV and YYDKDF (reference sequence).

Many counts were recorded for this clonotype. This chain joins TRBV5-1 and TRBJ2-5; maybe TRBD2 (5 bases). Trimming removed 3 bases at V and 5 bases at J, with 14 bases between. Per the germline V gene, CDR1 is SGHRS and CDR2 is YFSETQ. This CDR3 region has 14 residues. The CDR3 loop is CASSSPGVIETQYF. CDR3 DNA sequence: TGCGCCAGCAGCTCCCCCGGGGTAATTGAGACCCAGTACTTC.